These T cell receptor beta chains were read from a single sample in a study of T cell repertoires and HLA-DP antigens. Their target antigens are unknown. The repertoire was sequenced with immunoSEQ multiplex PCR; TCRdb's copy has only in-frame clones and lacks some. The sample holds about 120,000 clones; 80% to 95% are singletons and the top ten take under 0.35%. The sequencing sample was made of CD4+ T cells from PBMCs. The receptors shown here come from a woman under 30 in good health and CMV-seronegative. Each CDR3 is given with its conserved first and last residue. A D gene is named only where the DNA matches it firmly. Only some rows state a clone size, as once, few, many or a class for expanded clones.

J gene | D gene | clone size | V gene | CDR3 DNA | CDR3 protein
TRBJ2-1 | TRBD2 | . | TRBV2 | TGTGCCAGCTGGGGGCTAGCGGGAAACAATGAGCAGTTCTTC | CASWGLAGNNEQFF
TRBJ1-6 | . | . | TRBV7-6 | TGTGCCAGCAGCTTAGAGGTTCCAGCGACCAATTCACCCCTCCACTTT | CASSLEVPATNSPLHF
TRBJ2-7 | TRBD2 | . | TRBV28 | TGTGCCAGCAGCTACCGACTAGCGGGAGGGGGCGAGCAGTACTTC | CASSYRLAGGGEQYF
TRBJ1-1 | . | . | TRBV14 | TGTGCCAGCAGCCAGAGGTCGCATAGGAACACTGAAGCTTTCTTT | CASSQRSHRNTEAFF
TRBJ1-6 | TRBD1 | . | TRBV5-1 | TGCGCCAGCAGACCCGGACAGGGCGGTCATAATTCACCCCTCCACTTT | CASRPGQGGHNSPLHF
TRBJ2-5 | . | . | TRBV19 | TGTGCCAGTAGACAAAGACAGGCGGAGACCCAGTACTTC | CASRQRQAETQYF
TRBJ2-5 | . | once | TRBV30 | TGTGCCTGGAGTGTATTACGGGAAATCGGGACCCAGTACTTC | CAWSVLREIGTQYF
TRBJ2-6 | TRBD1 | . | TRBV6-5 | TGTGCCAGCAGCACGACAGGGGCTGGGGCCAACGTCCTGACTTTC | CASSTTGAGANVLTF
TRBJ1-5 | TRBD1 | . | TRBV19 | TGTGCCAGTAGTACCGGACAGGGGGCGGATCAGCCCCAGCATTTT | CASSTGQGADQPQHF
TRBJ2-5 | . | . | TRBV18 | TGTGCCAGCTCACCACCGAACAGGGCCGCAGAGACCCAGTACTTC | CASSPPNRAAETQYF
TRBJ2-3 | TRBD2 | . | TRBV2 | TGTGCCAGCAGTGAAGACCGAGCGGGGGTAACAGATACGCAGTATTTT | CASSEDRAGVTDTQYF
TRBJ1-3 | TRBD1 | . | TRBV5-1 | TGCGCCAGCAGCAAACCGGGACAGGGGGCTGGAAACACCATATATTTT | CASSKPGQGAGNTIYF
TRBJ2-3 | . | . | TRBV28 | TGTGCCAGCAGTAGCTCAGATACGCAGTATTTT | CASSSSDTQYF
TRBJ2-7 | TRBD2 | once | TRBV11-2 | TGTGCCAGCAGCCCCTCTAGCGGCAAAAGCTCCTACGAGCAGTACTTC | CASSPSSGKSSYEQYF
TRBJ1-4 | . | . | TRBV6-5 | TGTGCCAGCAGTTCCCAGGGACGACGTTCGGGTGAAAAACTGTTTTTT | CASSSQGRRSGEKLFF
TRBJ2-5 | TRBD2 | . | TRBV5-4 | TGTGCCAGCAGCTCCCGCCTCCCTAGCGGGGCTAGCCAGTACTTC | CASSSRLPSGASQYF
TRBJ1-3 | . | . | TRBV29-1 | TGCAGCGCCGAGACAGGAGGAAACACCATATATTTT | CSAETGGNTIYF
TRBJ2-1 | TRBD2 | . | TRBV5-1 | TGCGCCAGCAGCTTGTTAGCGGGAAGCAAGGGTGAGCAGTTCTTC | CASSLLAGSKGEQFF
TRBJ2-3 | TRBD2 | . | TRBV19 | TGTGCCAGTAGTATAGGGATACTAGCGGATCCGGGCACAGATACGCAGTATTTT | CASSIGILADPGTDTQYF
TRBJ2-6 | TRBD1 | . | TRBV5-4 | TGTGCCAGCAGCTTCCCCGGGACAGGACCCCCTGGGGCCAACGTCCTGACTTTC | CASSFPGTGPPGANVLTF
TRBJ2-1 | TRBD1 | . | TRBV7-3 | TGTGCCAGCAGCTTACCGGGACAGGGGATACACAATGAGCAGTTCTTC | CASSLPGQGIHNEQFF
TRBJ2-1 | TRBD2 | once | TRBV7-3 | TGTGCCAGCAGCTTGATAGCGGGGGCCTATTACAATGAGCAGTTCTTC | CASSLIAGAYYNEQFF
TRBJ1-4 | . | . | TRBV7-8 | TGTGCCAGCAGCTTAAATCCGGACCGGGGAGATGAAAAACTGTTTTTT | CASSLNPDRGDEKLFF
TRBJ1-2 | . | . | TRBV7-7 | TGTGCTAGCAGCCCCCCCTCTAACTATGGCTACACCTTC | CASSPPSNYGYTF
TRBJ1-6 | . | . | TRBV5-8 | TGTGCCAGCAGCCGGAACCCTAATTCACCCCTCCACTTT | CASSRNPNSPLHF
TRBJ2-6 | . | once | TRBV6-1 | TGTGCCAGCAGTGAAAGGCAGGGAAGGGCCCGAACTGGGGCCAACGTCCTGACTTTC | CASSERQGRARTGANVLTF
TRBJ2-2 | TRBD2 | . | TRBV18 | TGTGCCAGCTCACGTGGACTAGCGGGAGAAGCCGGGGAGCTGTTTTTT | CASSRGLAGEAGELFF
TRBJ1-1 | . | . | TRBV6-6 | TGTGCCAGCAGCCCTAATTGGGGGAAGAACACTGAAGCTTTCTTT | CASSPNWGKNTEAFF
TRBJ1-6 | . | . | TRBV7-8 | TGTGCCAGCAGCCCCCCCCGGTGGGAGGCCTCCTATAATTCACCCCTCCACTTT | CASSPPRWEASYNSPLHF
TRBJ2-7 | TRBD1 | few | TRBV5-4 | TGTGCCAGCAGAGGGACAGTGACTTCCTACGAGCAGTACTTC | CASRGTVTSYEQYF
TRBJ1-3 | . | . | TRBV19 | TGTGCCAGTAGTATGGTTCTATTCAGCAACACCATATATTTT | CASSMVLFSNTIYF
TRBJ2-3 | . | . | TRBV5-1 | TGCGCCAGCAGCCTGGGGCTAATAACAGATACGCAGTATTTT | CASSLGLITDTQYF
TRBJ1-5 | . | . | TRBV11-2 | TGTGCCAGCAGCTTAGAAAGGGGGGGGCAGCCCCAGCATTTT | CASSLERGGQPQHF
TRBJ1-2 | . | . | TRBV6-1 | TGTGCCAGCAGTGAACGTCTGGGGGCGTTTGGCTACACCTTC | CASSERLGAFGYTF
TRBJ2-2 | . | . | TRBV18 | TGTGCCAGCGCTCCATGGCCCCCGGGCACCGGGGAGCTGTTTTTT | CASAPWPPGTGELFF
TRBJ2-1 | . | . | TRBV7-3 | TGTGCCAGCAGCTTCGACTACAAGGAGCAGTTCTTC | CASSFDYKEQFF
TRBJ1-5 | . | . | TRBV28 | TGTGCCACCGTAGACAGGTTCCAACTTAGCAATCAGCCCCAGCATTTT | CATVDRFQLSNQPQHF
TRBJ1-1 | TRBD1 | . | TRBV29-1 | TGCAGCGTTGTAAGGGCAGGGGGCTTTCGCGTAGCTTTCTTT | CSVVRAGGFRVAFF
TRBJ2-7 | TRBD1 | . | TRBV18 | TGTGCCAGCTCACCCGCACAGGGGGCATGGTACGAGCAGTACTTC | CASSPAQGAWYEQYF
TRBJ2-3 | TRBD2 | . | TRBV18 | TGTGCCAGCTCACCGGCGGCTAGCGGGGAGAGCACAGATACGCAGTATTTT | CASSPAASGESTDTQYF
TRBJ2-5 | . | . | TRBV15 | TGTGCCACCAGCAGAGATTTCAGGGTCCAAGAGACCCAGTACTTC | CATSRDFRVQETQYF
TRBJ2-1 | . | once | TRBV11-2 | TGTGCCAGCAGCTCGTTAACAGGGTCCTACAATGAGCAGTTCTTC | CASSSLTGSYNEQFF
TRBJ2-4 | . | . | TRBV18 | TGTGCCAGCTCACCTACACAGGGCCCGGGAAACATTCAGTACTTC | CASSPTQGPGNIQYF
TRBJ1-2 | . | . | TRBV10-3 | TGTGCCATCAGTGAGGGGGGGTACTATGGCTACACCTTC | CAISEGGYYGYTF